This entry describes one T cell receptor (beta chain). The source of the sample is a study of cytomegalovirus exposure and HLA in healthy donors. This CDR3 has 14 amino acids. The germline CDR1 and CDR2 sequences are MNHEY and SVGAGI. V was pared by 6 bases and J by 1 base, with 12 bases between. Primers included in the PCR were 60 Vbeta and 13 Jbeta primers. Data came from immunoSEQ multiplex PCR; TCRdb stores just in-frame clones and leaves some out. The sample has 180,000 or so clones, 82% seen once. The chain uses TRBV6-5 and TRBJ1-1, with D unclear. The receptor was isolated from a man aged 40-55 years in good health and CMV-seronegative. The sequencing sample was made of PBMCs. The CDR3 DNA reads as TGTGCCAGCAGCCAGGTCGCGGGGAACACTGAAGCTTTCTTT. This gives the protein CASSQVAGNTEAFF.